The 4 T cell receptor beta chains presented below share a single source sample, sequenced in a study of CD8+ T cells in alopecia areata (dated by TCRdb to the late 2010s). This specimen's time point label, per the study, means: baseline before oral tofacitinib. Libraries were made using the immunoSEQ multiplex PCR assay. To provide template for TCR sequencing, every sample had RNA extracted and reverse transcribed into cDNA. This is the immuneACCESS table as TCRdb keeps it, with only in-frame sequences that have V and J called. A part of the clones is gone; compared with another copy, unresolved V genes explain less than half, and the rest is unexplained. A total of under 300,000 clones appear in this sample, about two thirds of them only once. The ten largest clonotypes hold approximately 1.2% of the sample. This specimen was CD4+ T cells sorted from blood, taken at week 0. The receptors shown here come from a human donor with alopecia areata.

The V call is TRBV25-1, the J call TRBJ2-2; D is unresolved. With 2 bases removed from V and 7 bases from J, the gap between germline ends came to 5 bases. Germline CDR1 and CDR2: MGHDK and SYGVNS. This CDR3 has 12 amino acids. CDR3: CASSELVGELFF. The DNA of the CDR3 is TGTGCCAGCAGTGAACTCGTCGGGGAGCTGTTTTTT.

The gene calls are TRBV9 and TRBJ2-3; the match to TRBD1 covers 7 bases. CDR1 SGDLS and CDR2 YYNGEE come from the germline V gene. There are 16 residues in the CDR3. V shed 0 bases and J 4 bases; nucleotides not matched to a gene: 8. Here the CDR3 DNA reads TGTGCCAGCAGCGTAGGAGCAGGGGGAATGTCAGATACGCAGTATTTT. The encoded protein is CASSVGAGGMSDTQYF.

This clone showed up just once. Here the CDR3 DNA reads TGTGCCTGGAGTGTAACGAAGGGGTTGCCGTACTTC. The encoded protein is CAWSVTKGLPYF. V is TRBV30 and J is TRBJ2-7, with D perhaps TRBD1 (5 bases). Deletions cut 0 bases from V and 12 bases from J, with 15 bases between. The CDR3 loop spans 12 amino acids. Germline CDR1 reads GTSNPN; CDR2 reads SVGIG (reference sequence).

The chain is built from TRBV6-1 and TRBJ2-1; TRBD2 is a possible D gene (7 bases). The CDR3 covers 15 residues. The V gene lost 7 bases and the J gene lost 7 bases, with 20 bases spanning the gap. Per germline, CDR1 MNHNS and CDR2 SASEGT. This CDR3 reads CASTNIGGGWNEQFF. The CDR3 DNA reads TGTGCCAGCACCAACATAGGGGGGGGCTGGAATGAGCAGTTCTTC.